Below, 17 T cell receptor beta chains from the same sample are listed, as sequenced in a study of blood T cells in healthy people across ages. Next came a second PCR, run for about 7 to 12 cycles, which used a sample-barcoded 5' primer along with a J-beta primer mix. TCRdb recomputed calls from the 5' RACE reads with MiXCR, one row per CDR3 protein. The sample gives roughly 1.9 million distinct CDR3 sequences, more than 35% of which show up once; 23% is in the top ten. The specimen sequenced was blood. Receptors originate from a human donor in good health.

This clonotype was counted a few times. The chain uses TRBV4-3 and TRBJ1-1; D is uncertain. The V and J ends lost 0 bases and 8 bases respectively, with 7 bases between them. This CDR3 has 12 amino acids. CDR1 is LGHNA, CDR2 YSLEER, per germline. The CDR3 DNA is TGCGCCAGCAGCCAAGATTCTGAAGAAGCTTTCTTT. Protein product: CASSQDSEEAFF.

V gene TRBV28 combines with J gene TRBJ1-1, with 7 bases lining up with TRBD1. The germline CDR1 and CDR2 sequences are MDHEN and SYDVKM. J was trimmed by 4 bases and V by 7 bases; bases with no gene match: 9. The CDR3 extends over 14 amino acids. As DNA, the CDR3 is TGTGCCAGCACTTTTGGGGGGACAGCCACTGAAGCTTTCTTT. This sequence encodes CASTFGGTATEAFF.

This clonotype was seen a handful of times. The chain links TRBV6-2 or TRBV6-3 to TRBJ1-5; D uncertain. Per germline, CDR1 MNHEY and CDR2 SVGEGT. The CDR3 runs to 16 residues. Deletions cut 6 bases from V and 2 bases from J, with 17 bases between. CDR3 in amino acids: CASSDPPRSGNQPQHF. The CDR3 DNA sequence: TGTGCCAGCAGCGATCCCCCCAGAAGCGGCAATCAGCCCCAGCATTTT.

This sequence joins TRBV5-5 and TRBJ2-7; D possibly matches TRBD1 or TRBD2 (5 bases each). The CDR3 runs to 15 residues. V shed 2 bases and J shed 3 bases, with 15 bases lying between them. Looked up from germline, CDR1 is SGHKS and CDR2 is YYEKEE (reference sequence). The CDR3: CASSLPGRLIYEQYF. The CDR3 nucleotides read TGTGCCAGCAGCTTACCGGGACGCCTCATCTACGAGCAGTACTTC.

The V call is TRBV20-1, the J call TRBJ2-3, with 9 positions matching TRBD1. J was trimmed by 6 bases and V by 1 base; bases with no gene match: 8. Germline CDR1 DFQATT, CDR2 SNEGSKA (reference sequence). The CDR3 runs 15 residues. The CDR3 nucleotides read TGCAGTGCTAGAGCCCCAACAGGGGGCTGGGATACGCAGTATTTT. Translation gives CSARAPTGGWDTQYF.

CDR3 nucleotide sequence: TGTGCCAGCAGCGGGGACAGGGCGATTGGCTACACCTTC. Translating it yields CASSGDRAIGYTF. This chain connects TRBV7-2 to TRBJ1-2; TRBD1 agrees at 9 bases. V lost 5 bases and J lost 7; bases outside the gene matches: 5. The V gene's germline CDR1 is SGHTA and CDR2 FQGNSA. The CDR3 runs to 13 residues.

The V call is TRBV4-3, the J call TRBJ2-1, with 12 bases matching TRBD2. V shed 1 base, J shed 10 bases, and the junction held 11 bases outside the gene matches. The CDR3 sequence is 17 residues long. In germline, CDR1 is LGHNA, CDR2 YSLEER. The CDR3 loop reads CASSQGPSGGAPVEQFF. Written as DNA, the CDR3 is TGCGCCAGCAGCCAAGGGCCTAGCGGGGGGGCCCCTGTGGAGCAGTTCTTC.

The chain employs TRBV14 and TRBJ2-1, with D perhaps TRBD1 or TRBD2 (5 bases each). Germline CDR1 SGHDN, CDR2 FVKESK. The V end was cut by 3 bases, the J end by 6 bases, with 15 bases between. The CDR3 runs 15 residues. This CDR3 is CASSQLRGAGNEQFF. The CDR3 nucleotides are TGTGCCAGCAGCCAGCTAAGAGGGGCGGGCAATGAGCAGTTCTTC.

As regards this clonotype: Since no conserved phenylalanine or tryptophan closes the CDR3, a read error is the likely cause. The J gene is TRBJ1-1, the V gene TRBV5-1; D is perhaps TRBD1 (5 bases). V was trimmed by 3 bases and J by 3 bases, leaving 18 bases between them. There are 16 residues in the CDR3. Per germline, CDR1 SGHRS and CDR2 YFSETQ. The CDR3 nucleotides read TGCGCCAGCAGCTACCGGGACGGCCAAGGGTACACTGAAGCTTTCATT. It codes for CASSYRDGQGYTEAFI.

This clonotype has only one observation. This chain links TRBV4-2 with TRBJ1-2, with a weak D call TRBD1 (5 bases). CDR3 length equals 15 residues. V shed 0 bases and J shed 4 bases, with 12 bases lying between them. Germline CDR1 and CDR2: LGHNA and YNFKEQ. CDR3 DNA: TGTGCCAGCAGCCAAGAAGGAGGGGCCATCTATGGCTACACCTTC. It is translated as CASSQEGGAIYGYTF.

The CDR3 nucleotides are TGTGCCAGCACCAGCGGACAGGGGGGCTATGGCTACACCTTC. Its translation: CASTSGQGGYGYTF. V is TRBV6-5 and J is TRBJ1-2, with TRBD1 identical over 10 bases. Unmatched junction bases numbered 6, after V lost 7 bases and J lost 4 bases. The CDR3 totals 14 residues. In germline, CDR1 is MNHEY, CDR2 SVGAGI.

This clonotype was counted between two and nine times. V is TRBV6-1 and J is TRBJ2-4; TRBD2 aligns across 12 bases. V gave up 4 bases and J gave up 13 bases; unmatched junction bases: 8. CDR1 is MNHNS, CDR2 SASEGT, per germline. The CDR3 is 14 amino acids. The CDR3 protein is CASSVLAGGPEQYF. CDR3 DNA: TGTGCCAGCAGTGTTCTAGCGGGGGGGCCTGAGCAGTACTTC.

Only a few counts were recorded for this clonotype. The chain recombines TRBV20-1 with TRBJ2-3; 7 nucleotides agree with TRBD1. V was clipped by 0 bases and J by 4 bases; unmatched bases: 4. The CDR3 length is 14 residues. Germline CDR1 and CDR2: DFQATT and SNEGSKA (reference sequence). CDR3 DNA: TGCAGTGCTAGAGATAGCCAGGGGGCAGATACGCAGTATTTT. The encoded protein is CSARDSQGADTQYF.

The chain employs TRBV20-1 and TRBJ2-3; 13 bases match TRBD2. The CDR3 consists of 16 residues. The germline gives CDR1 DFQATT, CDR2 SNEGSKA (reference sequence). V lost 5 bases and J lost 5; bases outside the gene matches: 10. The CDR3: CSAQTGRLAGGDTQYF. The CDR3 bases are TGCAGTGCTCAAACAGGCCGACTAGCGGGGGGAGATACGCAGTATTTT.

V is TRBV6-5 and J is TRBJ2-3; D ambiguous. The CDR3 consists of 13 residues. Germline V CDR1 and CDR2: MNHEY, SVGAGI. V gave up 3 bases and J gave up 5 bases, with 9 bases separating them. The CDR3 sequence: CASSYGGKDTQYF. In DNA, the CDR3 is TGTGCCAGCAGTTATGGCGGAAAAGATACGCAGTATTTT.

V usage is TRBV29-1 and J usage is TRBJ1-5; 9 bases line up with TRBD1. The germline V gene encodes CDR1 SQVTM and CDR2 ANQGSEA. The V and J ends lost 6 bases and 5 bases, in that order; junction bases with no gene match: 2. CDR3 length equals 12 residues. The CDR3 is CSVRQGDQPQHF. The CDR3 DNA follows: TGCAGCGTGAGACAGGGGGATCAGCCCCAGCATTTT.

About this clonotype: The junction does not match germline at one end; this may be a read error. The chain uses TRBV7-2 and TRBJ2-7; D might be TRBD1 (8 bases). This CDR3 spans 15 amino acids. The germline V gene encodes CDR1 SGHTA and CDR2 FQGNSA. The CDR3, as DNA: TGTGCCAGCAGCTTAGGGTACAGGGGGGACTACGGGCAGTACTTC. Amino acid sequence: CASSLGYRGDYGQYF.